This paragraph reports one TCR beta chain. The source of the sample is a study of blood T cell repertoires in COVID-19. Study-level background: Some COVID-19 samples were acute and others convalescent; all came from the United States, Italy and Spain.

Germline assignment: CDR1 MGHDK and CDR2 SYGVNS. With V trimmed by 8 bases and J by 1 base, 11 bases remained unmatched. The CDR3 totals 16 residues. In the original processing: Researchers report that nucleated cell counts were estimated from reference gene primer amplification. Using immunoSEQ multiplex PCR, the repertoire was profiled, and TCRdb retains in-frame clones only, with some absent. D and trimming were read from the DNA, whereas the V and J calls and clone size are those reported in that table. This table holds about 83,000 clones, around 84% found once. The sequenced sample was peripheral blood. The chain uses TRBV25-1 and TRBJ2-3; TRBD2 matches 8 bases. The clonotype originates from a man older than 75 with active or convalescent COVID-19. CDR3 region: CASGGRGGRGTDTQYF. The DNA for the CDR3 is TGTGCCAGCGGGGGTCGGGGGGGTCGCGGCACAGATACGCAGTATTTT.